The 23 T cell receptor beta chains presented below share a single source sample, sequenced in a study of blood T cell repertoires in COVID-19. Repertoires were generated with immunoSEQ multiplex PCR, while TCRdb's copy carries only in-frame clones and drops some. The data hold 140,000 or so clones, with about three quarters observed a single time. The sequencing input was peripheral blood. Source of these receptors: a middle-aged man with acute or convalescent COVID-19.

The V and J genes are TRBV11-2 and TRBJ1-2; TRBD1 might be the D (6 bases). Looked up from germline, CDR1 is SGHAT and CDR2 is FQNNGV. Between the trimmed V and J ends, which lost 4 bases and 4 bases, there was a span of 25 bases. The CDR3 length is 18 residues. The CDR3 region is CASSSVGGGRRLGYGYTF. Written as DNA, the CDR3 is TGTGCCAGCAGCTCGGTTGGGGGGGGCAGGCGGCTCGGCTATGGCTACACCTTC.

The rearrangement links TRBV27 to TRBJ1-3; D is uncertain. CDR1 is MNHEY, CDR2 SMNVEV, per germline (reference sequence). Between the trimmed V and J ends, which lost 3 bases and 6 bases, there was a span of 12 bases. CDR3 size: 14 residues. The chain's CDR3 is CASSFSRGSNTIYF. The CDR3 DNA reads as TGTGCCAGCAGTTTTAGCCGAGGCTCAAACACCATATATTTT.

The V and J genes are TRBV30 and TRBJ1-1, with D uncertain. Trimming cost V 0 bases and J 4 bases, with 24 bases left between them. CDR3 length equals 18 residues. Germline V gene sequence: CDR1 GTSNPN, CDR2 SVGIG (reference sequence). The CDR3 is CAWSVYSGWGWEATEAFF. The DNA of the CDR3 is TGTGCCTGGAGTGTATATTCGGGTTGGGGATGGGAGGCCACTGAAGCTTTCTTT.

This chain joins TRBV5-1 and TRBJ2-6, with no clear D. Germline-derived CDR1 and CDR2 are SGHRS and YFSETQ. The CDR3 consists of 16 residues. V was shortened by 0 bases and J by 0 bases, with 7 bases between the two germline ends. In nucleotides, the CDR3 is TGCGCCAGCAGCTTGGGAGTCGGCTCTGGGGCCAACGTCCTGACTTTC. The encoded protein is CASSLGVGSGANVLTF.

The V and J genes are TRBV15 and TRBJ2-1; TRBD1 aligns across 8 bases. The junction had 5 bases not matched to a gene; V was cut back by 9 bases and J by 4 bases. Per germline, CDR1 LNHNV and CDR2 YYDKDF (reference sequence). The CDR3 runs 13 residues. Here the CDR3 reads CATRQGYYNEQFF. In DNA, the CDR3 is TGTGCCACTCGACAGGGGTATTACAATGAGCAGTTCTTC.

The rearrangement uses TRBV18 and TRBJ2-2; D is perhaps TRBD1 (6 bases). Trimming took off 4 bases at V and 0 bases at J, with 15 bases between the two ends. Germline values: CDR1 KGHSH, CDR2 LQKENI. The CDR3 has 17 amino acids. CDR3 nucleotide sequence: TGTGCCAGCTCACAGGTCCCGGCAGGGGCGAACACCGGGGAGCTGTTTTTT. It encodes CASSQVPAGANTGELFF. Together with reference TRBV18 and TRBJ2-2, the CDR3 gives the full variable domain: NAGVMQNPRHLVRRRGQEARLRCSPMKGHSHVYWYRQLPEEGLKFMVYLQKENIIDESGMPKERFSAEFPKEGPSILRIQQVVRGDSAAYFCASSQVPAGANTGELFFGEGSRLTVL.

This clone was recorded once. V and J are TRBV15 and TRBJ1-2; a weak D match, TRBD1 (5 bases). CDR1 LNHNV and CDR2 YYDKDF come from the germline V gene (reference sequence). V was cut by 0 bases and J by 3 bases, with 8 bases left in between. The CDR3 extends over 14 amino acids. The chain's CDR3 is CATSRESGDYGYTF. The CDR3, as DNA: TGTGCCACCAGCAGAGAATCGGGGGACTATGGCTACACCTTC.

J is TRBJ2-3 and V is TRBV28; 8 nucleotides line up with TRBD2. V lost 4 bases to trimming and J lost 3 bases; unmatched junction nucleotides: 3. Germline CDR1 is MDHEN and CDR2 is SYDVKM. CDR3 size: 14 residues. CDR3 coding DNA: TGTGCCAGCAGTTCGGGGACTAGTACAGATACGCAGTATTTT. Translation gives CASSSGTSTDTQYF. The entire variable domain, with the rest obtained from reference TRBV28 and TRBJ2-3, is as follows: DVKVTQSSRYLVKRTGEKVFLECVQDMDHENMFWYRQDPGLGLRLIYFSYDVKMKEKGDIPEGYSVSREKKERFSLILESASTNQTSMYLCASSSGTSTDTQYFGPGTRLTVL.

This clone was counted between two and nine times. This chain connects TRBV3-1 (or the pseudogene TRBV3-2) to TRBJ2-3, with 10 positions matching TRBD2. The CDR3 length is 16 residues. The junction had 7 bases not matched to a gene; V was cut back by 3 bases and J by 4 bases. Germline CDR1 LGHDT, CDR2 YNNKEL (reference sequence). CDR3 amino acids: CASSQQRGGRSDTQYF. CDR3 bases: TGTGCCAGCAGCCAGCAGCGGGGGGGCCGCTCAGATACGCAGTATTTT.

CDR3 protein: CASSFNRGTEQFF. DNA of the CDR3: TGTGCCAGCAGTTTTAACAGGGGGACTGAGCAGTTCTTC. The chain recombines TRBV27 with TRBJ2-1; TRBD1 matches at 8 bases. From germline, CDR1 is MNHEY and CDR2 SMNVEV (reference sequence). The CDR3 runs 13 residues. The ends lost 3 bases at V and 9 bases at J; junction bases unmatched: 4.

The rearrangement uses TRBV14 and TRBJ2-5, with D possibly matching TRBD1 (6 bases). The CDR3 spans 15 residues. Germline V gene data show CDR1 as SGHDN and CDR2 as FVKESK. V was pared by 1 base and J by 4 bases, with 13 bases between. CDR3 amino acids: CASSQGQGSGETQYF. The CDR3, as DNA: TGTGCCAGCAGCCAAGGGCAGGGGAGCGGAGAGACCCAGTACTTC.

This clone has a single count. The rearrangement links TRBV19 to TRBJ2-5, with 7 bases matching TRBD1. The CDR3 extends over 15 amino acids. J lost 5 bases, V lost 5 bases, and 11 bases had no gene match. Germline CDR1 reads LNHDA; CDR2 reads SQIVND (reference sequence). CDR3 region: CASSSQDRPRETQYF. The CDR3 nucleotides read TGTGCCAGTAGTTCCCAGGACAGGCCTCGGGAGACCCAGTACTTC.

This chain's CDR3 is CASGQINQPQHF. In DNA form, the CDR3 reads TGTGCCAGTGGACAGATCAATCAGCCCCAGCATTTT. The chain is built from TRBV2 and TRBJ1-5, with D possibly matching TRBD1 (6 bases). CDR3 length: 12 amino acids. V lost 9 bases and J lost 3, with 9 bases in between. Germline V gene lookup returns CDR1 SNHLY and CDR2 FYNNEI.

Only a few counts were recorded for this clone. This sequence joins TRBV27 and TRBJ1-1; the match to TRBD1 covers 11 bases. The junction had 12 bases not matched to a gene; V was cut back by 3 bases and J by 6 bases. The CDR3 is 17 residues long. CDR1 MNHEY and CDR2 SMNVEV come from the germline V gene (reference sequence). DNA for the CDR3: TGTGCCAGCAGTTTTCGGACAGGGGGCGTGATTAAGGCTGAAGCTTTCTTT. This codes for CASSFRTGGVIKAEAFF.

The V call is TRBV5-1, the J call TRBJ1-1; TRBD1 aligns across 11 bases. Losses at the gene ends were 4 bases for V and 3 bases for J; bases not matched to a gene: 8. Per the germline V gene, CDR1 is SGHRS and CDR2 is YFSETQ. CDR3 length: 16 amino acids. In DNA, the CDR3 is TGCGCCAGCAGCCCAAGGACAGGGGGCTTCGACACTGAAGCTTTCTTT. Protein sequence: CASSPRTGGFDTEAFF.

The genes are TRBV19 and TRBJ1-1; D is perhaps TRBD1 (6 bases). Germline V gene data show CDR1 as LNHDA and CDR2 as SQIVND (reference sequence). The CDR3 loop spans 14 amino acids. V lost 3 bases and J 7 bases, leaving 15 bases between the germline ends. The CDR3 here is CASSIGRARGEAFF. In DNA form, the CDR3 reads TGTGCCAGTAGTATTGGCAGGGCCAGGGGTGAAGCTTTCTTT.

This clone has just one count. The chain links TRBV19 to TRBJ1-2; possible D gene TRBD1, 5 bases. The CDR3 totals 14 residues. Trimming removed 7 bases from V and 4 bases from J, with 16 bases in between. Germline assignment: CDR1 LNHDA and CDR2 SQIVND (reference sequence). The CDR3 DNA follows: TGTGCCAGTAACGAGGGGACTCGTCTCTATGGCTACACCTTC. As protein: CASNEGTRLYGYTF.

This clone was seen once. The chain combines TRBV10-3 with TRBJ2-1, with TRBD1 matching over 9 bases. The CDR3 contains 15 residues. V lost 2 bases to trimming and J lost 4 bases; unmatched junction nucleotides: 3. Germline assignment: CDR1 ENHRY and CDR2 SYGVKD. The CDR3 nucleotides are TGTGCCATCAGTGAGAGGGGACAGGGTTACAATGAGCAGTTCTTC. Residues: CAISERGQGYNEQFF.

The chain combines TRBV3-1 (or the pseudogene TRBV3-2) with TRBJ1-4; D not resolved. This CDR3 comprises 15 residues. Germline values: CDR1 LGHDT, CDR2 YNNKEL (reference sequence). V lost 1 base, J lost 3 bases, and 9 bases lay in between. DNA of the CDR3: TGTGCCAGCAGCCAAGGCCGGGGAGCTAATGAAAAACTGTTTTTT. This encodes CASSQGRGANEKLFF.

The gene calls are TRBV4-1 and TRBJ1-2; the D is unclear. The CDR3 extends over 12 amino acids. The V gene's germline CDR1 is MGHRA and CDR2 YSYEKL. V shed 0 bases and J shed 7 bases, with 6 bases lying between them. In DNA form, the CDR3 reads TGCGCCAGCAGCCAAGATGAGCGTGGCTACACCTTC. This codes for CASSQDERGYTF.

This clone appeared a single time. This chain connects TRBV6-4 to TRBJ2-1, with D unresolved. The CDR3 is 15 amino acids. Germline-derived CDR1 and CDR2 are MRHNA and SNTAGT. V was shortened by 0 bases and J by 0 bases, with 6 bases between the two germline ends. The CDR3 DNA reads as TGTGCCAGCAGTGACTCGAAGAGCTCCTACAATGAGCAGTTCTTC. As protein: CASSDSKSSYNEQFF.

The rearrangement uses TRBV25-1 and TRBJ2-5; D possibly corresponds to TRBD1 (5 bases). The ends were cut back, 8 bases at V and 1 base at J, with 11 bases in the middle. The V gene's germline CDR1 is MGHDK and CDR2 SYGVNS. The length of the CDR3 is 13 residues. The CDR3 nucleotides are TGTGCCAGCCTCGACAGTATCCAAGAGACCCAGTACTTC. Its protein product is CASLDSIQETQYF.

The gene calls are TRBV9 and TRBJ1-2, with TRBD1 as a possible D gene (6 bases). The CDR3 has 16 residues. Germline V gene sequence: CDR1 SGDLS, CDR2 YYNGEE. V dropped 3 bases and J dropped 1 base, with 16 bases sitting between them. The CDR3 DNA follows: TGTGCCAGCAGCGAAACTTACAGGGAGCTTAACTATGGCTACACCTTC. Its protein product is CASSETYRELNYGYTF.